The T cell receptor beta chain under discussion was sequenced for a study of cytomegalovirus exposure and HLA in healthy donors. Broader study findings: Certain indistinguishable V segments, among them TRBV6-2 and TRBV6-3, were excluded. From TCR beta sequences, most subjects' HLA-A and HLA-B alleles were reportedly predicted accurately. The classifier reportedly diagnosed cytomegalovirus status with high specificity and sensitivity.

CDR3 length: 17 residues. To note about this clone: Its cognate antigen is unknown.

The PCR employed 60 Vbeta primers together with 13 Jbeta primers. Profiling relied on immunoSEQ multiplex PCR, and the TCRdb table lists in-frame clones only, not all of them. The sample totals approximately 130,000 clones; its top ten clones hold just under 2%. V usage is TRBV12-1 and J usage is TRBJ1-2; the table's D call, TRBD1, has no DNA check behind it. TRBV12-1 is a recognized pseudogene. This sequence was found in a woman aged 55-75 years in good health and CMV-seronegative. The sequencing input was PBMCs. In DNA form, the CDR3 reads TGTGCCAGCAGCTTTGCGGCAGGGGGCGCTTGGAACTATGGCTACACCTTC. The encoded protein is CASSFAAGGAWNYGYTF.